The present T cell receptor beta chain was sequenced within a study of blood T cells in healthy people across ages. The J segment lost 2 bases and the V segment lost 3 bases, leaving 6 bases of the junction unmatched. The CDR3 has 15 amino acids. CDR1 is WNHNN and CDR2 is SYGVQD in the germline V gene (reference sequence). Broader study findings: Roughly linear declines in TCR beta diversity per million T cells occurred with age.

Notes on this clonotype: The antigen is not known.

With a J-beta primer mix and a sample-barcoded 5' primer, a second PCR ran 7 to 11 cycles. Each cDNA molecule, via a template-switch adaptor with 12 random nucleotides, was tagged. TCRdb reanalysed the 5' RACE reads using MiXCR and keeps one entry per CDR3 protein. The sample shows about 640,000 distinct CDR3 sequences, around 54% of them seen only once. The sample taken for sequencing was blood. The clonotype originates from a man in his sixties in good health. This sequence joins TRBV10-1 and TRBJ2-7, with 8 bases fitting TRBD1. In nucleotides, the CDR3 is TGCGCCAGCAGTGACCGACGGACAGGGCCCTACGAGCAGTACTTC. It is translated as CASSDRRTGPYEQYF.